The 23 T cell receptor beta chains below come from one sample, sequenced in a study of shared clonotypes between healthy human individuals. Naive CD8 cells lacked CD45RO, underwent positive selection for CCR7 and left out terminally differentiated effector memory CD45RA+ cells. The table came from immunoSEQ multiplex PCR; TCRdb's copy has only in-frame clones and leaves some out. The sample shows 760,000 or so clones, about 96% of them seen only once. Sequenced material: naive CD8+ T cells sorted from blood. These receptors were collected from a man aged 25 to 40 in good health.

This clone was seen only once. The gene calls are TRBV7-8 and TRBJ2-1; D possibly corresponds to TRBD1 (6 bases). The CDR3 covers 13 residues. V lost 5 bases to trimming and J lost 7 bases, with 12 bases between them. Germline V gene lookup returns CDR1 SGHVS and CDR2 FQNEAQ. CDR3 sequence: CASSRLQGNEQFF. Here the CDR3 DNA reads TGTGCCAGCAGCCGACTCCAGGGGAATGAGCAGTTCTTC.

CDR3 nucleotide sequence: TGTGCCAGCAGTTATAGTTTCGGGGGGCTTCGATACGAGCAGTACTTC. Its translation is CASSYSFGGLRYEQYF. The chain recombines TRBV27 with TRBJ2-7; D is possibly TRBD2 (7 bases). CDR3 length equals 16 residues. The ends were cut back, 4 bases at V and 4 bases at J, with 20 bases in the middle. Germline V gene lookup returns CDR1 MNHEY and CDR2 SMNVEV (reference sequence).

This clone showed up just once. The gene calls are TRBV11-2 and TRBJ1-1; the match to TRBD1 covers 7 bases. J was trimmed by 4 bases and V by 3 bases; bases with no gene match: 11. The V gene's germline CDR1 is SGHAT and CDR2 FQNNGV. The CDR3 length is 16 residues. CDR3 region: CASSFEIGRGFTEAFF. The CDR3 DNA reads as TGTGCCAGCAGCTTTGAAATTGGCAGGGGGTTCACTGAAGCTTTCTTT. Variable domain in full (rest from reference TRBV11-2 and TRBJ1-1): EAGVAQSPRYKIIEKRQSVAFWCNPISGHATLYWYQQILGQGPKLLIQFQNNGVVDDSQLPKDRFSAERLKGVDSTLKIQPAKLEDSAVYLCASSFEIGRGFTEAFFGQGTRLTVV.

The chain couples TRBV27 to TRBJ1-2; D gene ambiguous. Trimming removed 4 bases from V and 0 bases from J, with 6 bases in between. CDR1 is MNHEY and CDR2 is SMNVEV in the germline V gene (reference sequence). The CDR3 runs 13 residues. The CDR3 is CASSSRANYGYTF. In nucleotides, the CDR3 is TGTGCCAGCAGTTCCAGAGCTAACTATGGCTACACCTTC.

The chain uses TRBV6-1 and TRBJ2-7; D not certain. In germline, CDR1 is MNHNS, CDR2 SASEGT. V was trimmed by 7 bases and J by 1 base, leaving 17 bases between them. CDR3 size: 15 residues. This CDR3 reads CASNPPTAESYEQYF. CDR3 nucleotide sequence: TGTGCCAGCAATCCCCCCACCGCCGAATCCTACGAGCAGTACTTC.

The chain couples TRBV11-2 to TRBJ1-1; TRBD1 agrees at 9 bases. Germline trimming cut 5 bases from V and 1 base from J; bases unmatched to any gene: 5. Germline V gene sequence: CDR1 SGHAT, CDR2 FQNNGV. This CDR3 is 15 amino acids long. In nucleotides, the CDR3 is TGTGCCAGCAGCCCGGGACAGGGTCCGAACACTGAAGCTTTCTTT. Translating it yields CASSPGQGPNTEAFF.

CDR3 sequence: CASSSYDREKFF. CDR3 in DNA: TGTGCCAGCAGCTCGTATGACAGGGAAAAGTTCTTC. The J gene is TRBJ2-1, the V gene TRBV11-3; TRBD1 aligns across 7 bases. The CDR3 extends over 12 amino acids. Trimming cost V 4 bases and J 14 bases; bases outside gene matches: 8. Germline V CDR1 and CDR2: SGHNT, YENEEA.

The chain combines TRBV7-9 with TRBJ2-1; 10 nucleotides align to TRBD1. Germline CDR1 and CDR2: SEHNR and FQNEAQ (reference sequence). The ends lost 10 bases at V and 8 bases at J; junction bases unmatched: 2. There are 11 residues in the CDR3. The CDR3 region is CATGTGDEQFF. The CDR3 region has the DNA TGTGCCACCGGGACAGGGGATGAGCAGTTCTTC.

The CDR3 coding sequence is TGTGCCAGCAGTTTTAGAGCCAAAGCTAACTATGGCTACACCTTC. It encodes CASSFRAKANYGYTF. The rearrangement links TRBV28 to TRBJ1-2; unclear D gene. Germline lookup yields CDR1 MDHEN and CDR2 SYDVKM. The CDR3 has 15 amino acids. V was pared by 3 bases and J by 0 bases, with 11 bases between.

Note on this clone: Other DNA sequences within the sample encode an identical CDR3. The CDR3 DNA follows: TGTGCCAGCAGTCCCGGGACTAGCGGTTACAATGAGCAGTTCTTC. Its translation is CASSPGTSGYNEQFF. This chain joins TRBV28 and TRBJ2-1, with 11 nucleotides matching TRBD2. The germline V gene encodes CDR1 MDHEN and CDR2 SYDVKM. The CDR3 covers 15 residues. Unmatched junction bases numbered 4, after V lost 5 bases and J lost 4 bases.

This rearrangement joins TRBV9 to TRBJ2-3; D is ambiguous. CDR3 length: 15 residues. CDR1 SGDLS and CDR2 YYNGEE come from the germline V gene. V lost 0 bases, J lost 3 bases, and 11 bases lay in between. CDR3 loop: CASSVEFGVTDTQYF. The CDR3 coding sequence is TGTGCCAGCAGCGTAGAGTTCGGAGTTACAGATACGCAGTATTTT.

The V gene is TRBV4-2, the J gene TRBJ2-1; D remains ambiguous. V was trimmed by 4 bases and J by 0 bases, leaving 7 bases between them. The CDR3 contains 14 residues. Germline lookup yields CDR1 LGHNA and CDR2 YNFKEQ. CDR3 region: CASSPDGSYNEQFF. The CDR3 DNA follows: TGTGCCAGCAGCCCGGACGGCTCCTACAATGAGCAGTTCTTC.

V and J are TRBV21-1 and TRBJ2-3; the DNA was not compared with TRBD2, the D call given in the table. TRBV21-1 is tagged as a pseudogene. The CDR3 totals 18 residues. CDR3 nucleotides: TGTGCCAGCCCGTCAGGGACTAGCGGGGCTGGAAGCACAGATACGCAGTATTTT. Residues: CASPSGTSGAGSTDTQYF.

The chain couples TRBV5-1 to TRBJ2-1; TRBD2 matches at 10 bases. The CDR3 is made up of 15 amino acids. V gave up 0 bases and J gave up 9 bases; unmatched junction bases: 6. In germline, CDR1 is SGHRS, CDR2 YFSETQ. CDR3 residues: CASSLEIAGGGEQFF. The CDR3 DNA sequence: TGCGCCAGCAGCTTGGAAATAGCGGGAGGAGGTGAGCAGTTCTTC.

The rearrangement uses TRBV10-3 and TRBJ2-5; D call uncertain. Per germline, CDR1 ENHRY and CDR2 SYGVKD. The CDR3 consists of 14 residues. V lost 3 bases, J lost 0 bases, and 8 bases lay in between. The CDR3 nucleotides are TGTGCCATCAGTGACGGTTTGTACCAAGAGACCCAGTACTTC. Amino acids: CAISDGLYQETQYF.

This clone was counted a single time. The rearrangement joins TRBV29-1 to TRBJ2-2; TRBD1 or TRBD2 may be the D gene (5 bases each). Trimming removed 7 bases at V and 4 bases at J, with 16 bases between. This CDR3 has 14 residues. Germline lookup yields CDR1 SQVTM and CDR2 ANQGSEA. CDR3 region: CSATPGLATGELFF. CDR3 sequence (DNA): TGCAGCGCTACACCGGGGCTAGCCACCGGGGAGCTGTTTTTT.

This clone was seen a few times. The chain uses TRBV4-3 and TRBJ1-4; 7 nucleotides match TRBD1. The junction had 4 bases not matched to a gene; V was cut back by 0 bases and J by 6 bases. Germline CDR1 is LGHNA and CDR2 is YSLEER. The CDR3 has 15 amino acids. The CDR3 reads CASSQERDRDEKLFF. CDR3 nucleotides: TGCGCCAGCAGCCAAGAACGAGACAGGGATGAAAAACTGTTTTTT.

J is TRBJ1-5 and V is TRBV28; no clear D. With 8 bases removed from V and 0 bases from J, the gap between germline ends came to 2 bases. Germline values: CDR1 MDHEN, CDR2 SYDVKM. The CDR3 spans 11 residues. CDR3 coding DNA: TGTGCCAGCCGTAGCAATCAGCCCCAGCATTTT. It specifies CASRSNQPQHF.

The CDR3 loop reads CASSEGMNTGELFF. In DNA, the CDR3 is TGCGCCAGCAGTGAAGGGATGAACACCGGGGAGCTGTTTTTT. This chain joins TRBV10-2 and TRBJ2-2, with D unclear. Germline CDR1 is WSHSY and CDR2 is SAAADI. The CDR3 totals 14 residues. V was pared by 3 bases and J by 1 base, with 6 bases between.

The chain links TRBV7-9 to TRBJ2-1; maybe TRBD2 (6 bases). This CDR3 contains 19 residues. The germline V and J ends were trimmed by 4 bases and 0 bases, with 22 bases remaining between them. Germline V gene sequence: CDR1 SEHNR, CDR2 FQNEAQ (reference sequence). The CDR3 reads CASSSSVAGRRSSYNEQFF. The DNA for the CDR3 is TGTGCCAGCAGCTCTTCTGTGGCGGGACGACGAAGCTCCTACAATGAGCAGTTCTTC.

The chain couples TRBV7-9 to TRBJ2-1, with D possibly called TRBD1 or TRBD2 (5 bases each). CDR1 and CDR2 (germline): SEHNR, FQNEAQ (reference sequence). V shed 6 bases and J shed 13 bases, with 13 bases lying between them. CDR3 length: 11 amino acids. The CDR3 region is CASSRDPSQFF. In nucleotides, the CDR3 is TGTGCCAGCAGTCGGGACCCCTCTCAGTTCTTC.

This clone was seen just once. The chain has TRBV29-1 and TRBJ1-5, with 8 bases lining up with TRBD1. CDR1 and CDR2 (germline): SQVTM, ANQGSEA. Trimming took 6 bases from V and 0 from J; bases not matched to a gene: 19. The CDR3 is made up of 19 amino acids. The CDR3 protein is CSVSKDRATLTDSNQPQHF. The DNA for the CDR3 is TGCAGCGTATCAAAGGACAGGGCAACTCTCACTGATAGCAATCAGCCCCAGCATTTT.

A single count supports this clone. V and J are TRBV4-1 and TRBJ1-4; D is ambiguous. V was trimmed by 1 base and J by 8 bases, leaving 11 bases between them. Germline V lookup: CDR1 MGHRA, CDR2 YSYEKL. The CDR3 sequence is 14 residues long. The CDR3 DNA is TGCGCCAGCAGCCAAGGCAACCGGGGAGAAAAACTGTTTTTT. As protein: CASSQGNRGEKLFF.